These T cell receptor beta chains were read from a single sample in a study of CD8+ T cells in alopecia areata. Sequencing was performed with immunoSEQ multiplex PCR; in TCRdb, only in-frame clones are kept and a portion is missing. The sample has around 14,000 clones, around 50% seen once. Sequenced sample: CD4+ Tregs sorted from blood. The receptor source for this set is a human donor with alopecia areata. Both conserved end residues are trimmed from each CDR3.

CDR3aa,j_gene,v_gene
ASSLETSGTIQF,TRBJ2-1,TRBV5-1
ASSRTGLDEKLF,TRBJ1-4,TRBV2
ASSFSTRAWASGSRDEQF,TRBJ2-1,TRBV5-1
ASSPGNSGQPSTDTQY,TRBJ2-3,TRBV7-3
ASSLEGGRSYNEQF,TRBJ2-1,TRBV5-1
ASSSPTPGRGETQY,TRBJ2-5,TRBV7-9
ASSLAGVLDTEAF,TRBJ1-1,TRBV7-3
ASSLGQSNQPQH,TRBJ1-5,TRBV5-1
SVREFTYNEQF,TRBJ2-1,TRBV29-1
AISVTRGEQF,TRBJ2-1,TRBV10-3
ASSQDLVPSGHTAYNEQF,TRBJ2-1,TRBV4-2
ASSRVETQY,TRBJ2-5,TRBV7-3
ASSPLNMNTEAF,TRBJ1-1,TRBV2
ASSVSSGRQTYEQY,TRBJ2-7,TRBV2
ASSTSGTGGVEQY,TRBJ2-7,TRBV28
ASSLGTGGYEQY,TRBJ2-7,TRBV5-1
ATSRGTGTTNEQF,TRBJ2-1,TRBV15
SVALRGQETRY,TRBJ2-5,TRBV29-1
ASARETGNNEQF,TRBJ2-1,TRBV10-1
ASRTVNQPQH,TRBJ1-5,TRBV28
ASLTRGDTQY,TRBJ2-3,TRBV18
ASSDLGANVLT,TRBJ2-6,TRBV6-1
ASSLEPKGYNEQF,TRBJ2-1,TRBV5-4
ASSLAFSETQY,TRBJ2-5,TRBV5-1
ASSLGLAGDAKNIQY,TRBJ2-4,TRBV7-9
ASRDTGGGEKLF,TRBJ1-4,TRBV2
ASSDLGTGELF,TRBJ2-2,TRBV6-1
ASSPPPLVHEQY,TRBJ2-7,TRBV18
ASSRDRLSWPQH,TRBJ1-5,TRBV28
ASSSISTTGELF,TRBJ2-2,TRBV5-4
ASSPSGQTGYEQY,TRBJ2-7,TRBV18
ASSSYNQPQH,TRBJ1-5,TRBV6-6
ASSQWGLAGGPDNEQF,TRBJ2-1,TRBV4-1
ASSLDPGGEQY,TRBJ2-7,TRBV5-4
ASSLPAASTDTQY,TRBJ2-3,TRBV7-9
ASSLGTRGQPQH,TRBJ1-5,TRBV5-1
ASSLSTPRRYNEQF,TRBJ2-1,TRBV5-1
ASSQDLTTVRGYT,TRBJ1-2,TRBV4-1
ASSPAPETQY,TRBJ2-5,TRBV18
ASSDRGWRPQH,TRBJ1-5,TRBV19
ASSVLPGEGYT,TRBJ1-2,TRBV9
ASSLYGNQPQH,TRBJ1-5,TRBV7-8
ASSRTGKNNEQF,TRBJ2-1,TRBV9
ASSPGLSYEQY,TRBJ2-7,TRBV7-8
ASSQDWGGHGYT,TRBJ1-2,TRBV14
ASTPLVVSSGANVLT,TRBJ2-6,TRBV28
ASRWDPGQITYEQY,TRBJ2-7,TRBV6-6
ASDGRGNEQF,TRBJ2-1,TRBV28
ASSLGQSSYNEQF,TRBJ2-1,TRBV5-1
ASRPLDRNTEAF,TRBJ1-1,TRBV5-1
ASSGSGTNTEAF,TRBJ1-1,TRBV9
SVSRDNSYEQY,TRBJ2-7,TRBV29-1
ASSYPRDYSNQPQH,TRBJ1-5,TRBV6-6
ASRRTGANVLT,TRBJ2-6,TRBV5-1
ASSPSGLLTQKNTGELF,TRBJ2-2,TRBV7-9
SVVSVAGGPLTKNIQY,TRBJ2-4,TRBV29-1
ASSLNAYEQY,TRBJ2-7,TRBV5-1
ASSQSGNYGYT,TRBJ1-2,TRBV4-1
ASARGQFYEQY,TRBJ2-7,TRBV6-1